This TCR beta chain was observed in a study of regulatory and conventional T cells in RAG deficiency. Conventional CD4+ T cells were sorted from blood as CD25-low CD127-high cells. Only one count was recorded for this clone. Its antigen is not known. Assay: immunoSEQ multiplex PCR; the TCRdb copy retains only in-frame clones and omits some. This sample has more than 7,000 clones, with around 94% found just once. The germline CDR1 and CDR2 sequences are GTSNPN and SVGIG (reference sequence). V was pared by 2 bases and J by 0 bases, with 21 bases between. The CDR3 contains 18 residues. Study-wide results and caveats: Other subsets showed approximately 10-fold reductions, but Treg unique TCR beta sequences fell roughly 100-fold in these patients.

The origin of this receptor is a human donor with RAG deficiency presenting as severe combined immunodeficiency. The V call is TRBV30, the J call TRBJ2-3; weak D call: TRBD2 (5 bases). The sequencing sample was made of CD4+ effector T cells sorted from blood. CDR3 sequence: CAWSYRILGVASTDTQYF. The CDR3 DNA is TGTGCCTGGAGTTACCGCATACTCGGGGTCGCTAGCACAGATACGCAGTATTTT. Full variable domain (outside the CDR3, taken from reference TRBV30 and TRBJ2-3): SQTIHQWPATLVQPVGSPLSLECTVEGTSNPNLYWYRQAAGRGLQLLFYSVGIGQISSEVPQNLSASRPQDRQFILSSKKLLLSDSGFYLCAWSYRILGVASTDTQYFGPGTRLTVL.